This T cell receptor (beta chain) derives from a study of response to subunit inactivated influenza vaccine. This clonotype was observed a few times. TCRdb fed the RT-PCR reads into MiXCR, producing one record per CDR3 protein. Among some 550,000 distinct CDR3 sequences listed, around 21% were seen once. These records were also assigned to another study, of T cells expressing NK-cell markers. That source reports: Generation of TCR beta cDNA was performed by 5'RACE template switching incorporating UMIs. The study drew TCR beta repertoires from sorted CD3+CD56+NKG2C+, CD3+CD56+NKG2C- and CD3+CD56-NKG2C+ T cells. Only alpha-beta TCR T cells were sorted in several experiments, using an anti-gamma-delta TCR antibody. A handful of donors had dominant NKG2C+ clonotypes that comprised about 1.0-7.5% of their CD8+ T cells. Topping the CD3+CD56-NKG2C+ fraction as well were these clonotypes, in a few donors.

The material was CD4+ T cells sorted from PBMCs, obtained approximately 12 days after vaccination. The source of this sequence is a man over 45 who received an inactivated influenza vaccine.

The CDR3 DNA sequence: TGCAGTGCCCAGTCGGGAGGGTCCTACGAGCAGTACTTC. It yields the protein CSAQSGGSYEQYF. V gene TRBV20-1 combines with J gene TRBJ2-7; 8 nucleotides match TRBD2. Germline trimming cut 6 bases from V and 1 base from J; bases unmatched to any gene: 5. The germline CDR1 and CDR2 sequences are DFQATT and SNEGSKA (reference sequence). This CDR3 is 13 amino acids long.